The rows below give T cell receptor beta chains drawn from one sample of a study of blood T cell repertoires in COVID-19. Clones were read by immunoSEQ multiplex PCR, and TCRdb kept only the in-frame ones, dropping some. The sample contains more than 150,000 clones, 70% to 80% of which appear only once. The sample taken for sequencing was PBMCs or T cells enriched from blood (not recorded which). These receptors were taken from a woman aged 50 to 65 who had recovered from COVID-19. CDR3s include the opening cysteine and the closing phenylalanine or tryptophan. Each record gives: D gene, V gene, clone size, J gene, CDR3 length, CDR3 DNA, CDR3 protein. The D gene is left open where the match is weak. Size is stated for part of the rows, as once, few or many counts, or as a class when the clone is expanded.

D gene: -; V gene: TRBV6-5; clone size: -; J gene: TRBJ1-1; CDR3 length: 14; CDR3 DNA: TGTGCCAGCAGTTACTGGTTTCAGGACACTGAAGCTTTCTTT; CDR3 protein: CASSYWFQDTEAFF
D gene: TRBD2; V gene: TRBV11-1; clone size: -; J gene: TRBJ2-3; CDR3 length: 16; CDR3 DNA: TGTGCCAGCAGCCCCCTTGCGGGAGGGCCGGGGGATACGCAGTATTTT; CDR3 protein: CASSPLAGGPGDTQYF
D gene: -; V gene: TRBV6-5; clone size: -; J gene: TRBJ1-5; CDR3 length: 15; CDR3 DNA: TGTGCCAGCATCTCACAGGGATATTCTAATCAGCCCCAGCATTTT; CDR3 protein: CASISQGYSNQPQHF
D gene: -; V gene: TRBV5-1; clone size: -; J gene: TRBJ1-2; CDR3 length: 12; CDR3 DNA: TGCGCCAGCAGCCCCGACAGTTTTGGCTACACCTTC; CDR3 protein: CASSPDSFGYTF
D gene: TRBD2; V gene: TRBV5-1; clone size: -; J gene: TRBJ2-7; CDR3 length: 15; CDR3 DNA: TGCGCCAGCAGCTCCGGGACTAGCGTAGGCTACGAGCAGTACTTC; CDR3 protein: CASSSGTSVGYEQYF
D gene: -; V gene: TRBV12-3/TRBV12-4; clone size: once; J gene: TRBJ2-7; CDR3 length: 13; CDR3 DNA: TGTGCCAGCGGGATAGGCGGGTCCTACGAGCAGTACTTC; CDR3 protein: CASGIGGSYEQYF
D gene: TRBD2; V gene: TRBV6-5; clone size: -; J gene: TRBJ2-7; CDR3 length: 13; CDR3 DNA: TGTGCCAGCACGAATAGCGGGCGTTACGAGCAGTACTTC; CDR3 protein: CASTNSGRYEQYF
D gene: -; V gene: TRBV7-2; clone size: -; J gene: TRBJ2-1; CDR3 length: 13; CDR3 DNA: TGTGCCAGCAGCTTAGGGCAGATTAATGAGCAGTTCTTC; CDR3 protein: CASSLGQINEQFF
D gene: -; V gene: TRBV12-3/TRBV12-4; clone size: -; J gene: TRBJ1-2; CDR3 length: 13; CDR3 DNA: TGTGCCAGCAGTCCTGGGAGAGGGTATGGCTACACCTTC; CDR3 protein: CASSPGRGYGYTF
D gene: -; V gene: TRBV19; clone size: -; J gene: TRBJ2-1; CDR3 length: 13; CDR3 DNA: TGTGCCAGTACCCCCGGGGGTGGCAATGAGCAGTTCTTC; CDR3 protein: CASTPGGGNEQFF
D gene: TRBD1; V gene: TRBV7-9; clone size: once; J gene: TRBJ2-1; CDR3 length: 15; CDR3 DNA: TGTGCCAGCAGCCCGGGACAGGGGGTCTACAATGAGCAGTTCTTC; CDR3 protein: CASSPGQGVYNEQFF
D gene: TRBD1; V gene: TRBV5-1; clone size: -; J gene: TRBJ1-1; CDR3 length: 17; CDR3 DNA: TGCGCCAGCAGCTTGCCCGGACAGGGGGGTTTGAACACTGAAGCTTTCTTT; CDR3 protein: CASSLPGQGGLNTEAFF
D gene: -; V gene: TRBV27; clone size: -; J gene: TRBJ1-1; CDR3 length: 14; CDR3 DNA: TGTGCCAGCGACGTGGTGGAAGCGGACACTGAAGCTTTCTTT; CDR3 protein: CASDVVEADTEAFF
D gene: -; V gene: TRBV5-1; clone size: -; J gene: TRBJ2-7; CDR3 length: 14; CDR3 DNA: TGCGCCAGCAGCTTTAGCCAAACCCCATACGAGCAGTACTTC; CDR3 protein: CASSFSQTPYEQYF
D gene: TRBD2; V gene: TRBV18; clone size: -; J gene: TRBJ2-3; CDR3 length: 17; CDR3 DNA: TGTGCCAGCTCACCGGGACTAGCGGGAGAGAGTGGAGATACGCAGTATTTT; CDR3 protein: CASSPGLAGESGDTQYF
D gene: TRBD2; V gene: TRBV3-1/TRBV3-2; clone size: few; J gene: TRBJ2-5; CDR3 length: 14; CDR3 DNA: TGTGCCAGCAGTCCGACTAGCGGGGAAGAGACCCAGTACTTC; CDR3 protein: CASSPTSGEETQYF
D gene: TRBD1; V gene: TRBV6-2/TRBV6-3; clone size: -; J gene: TRBJ1-2; CDR3 length: 15; CDR3 DNA: TGTGCCAGCAGTTACTCGCAGACAGGGACCTATGGCTACACCTTC; CDR3 protein: CASSYSQTGTYGYTF
D gene: -; V gene: TRBV7-2; clone size: once; J gene: TRBJ2-4; CDR3 length: 13; CDR3 DNA: TGTGCCAGCAGCTTAGGGCAGGCGGAGGTTCAGTACTTC; CDR3 protein: CASSLGQAEVQYF
D gene: TRBD1; V gene: TRBV7-9; clone size: -; J gene: TRBJ1-3; CDR3 length: 15; CDR3 DNA: TGTGCCAGCAGCTGGACAGGGAGAGATGGAAACACCATATATTTT; CDR3 protein: CASSWTGRDGNTIYF
D gene: -; V gene: TRBV18; clone size: -; J gene: TRBJ1-5; CDR3 length: 13; CDR3 DNA: TGTGCCAGCTCACCACAGGAGGATCAACCCCAGCATTTT; CDR3 protein: CASSPQEDQPQHF
D gene: TRBD1; V gene: TRBV10-3; clone size: -; J gene: TRBJ2-7; CDR3 length: 16; CDR3 DNA: TGTGCCATCAGCCCCTTCGCCGGACAGGGTAGGGACGAGCAGTACTTC; CDR3 protein: CAISPFAGQGRDEQYF
D gene: TRBD1; V gene: TRBV6-5; clone size: -; J gene: TRBJ1-2; CDR3 length: 13; CDR3 DNA: TGTGCCCTTCCGGGGCAGGGGGCAAACGGCTACACCTTC; CDR3 protein: CALPGQGANGYTF
D gene: TRBD1; V gene: TRBV28; clone size: -; J gene: TRBJ1-2; CDR3 length: 13; CDR3 DNA: TGTGCCAGTATGGTAGGGTCACAGGGGGCGCAAACCTTC; CDR3 protein: CASMVGSQGAQTF
D gene: -; V gene: TRBV5-1; clone size: -; J gene: TRBJ1-4; CDR3 length: 16; CDR3 DNA: TGCGCCAGCAGCGTACGCCCCGGGCAGGGGAATGAAAAACTGTTTTTT; CDR3 protein: CASSVRPGQGNEKLFF
D gene: -; V gene: TRBV28; clone size: -; J gene: TRBJ1-5; CDR3 length: 12; CDR3 DNA: TGTGCCAGCAGTGCGTCAAATCAGCCCCAGCATTTT; CDR3 protein: CASSASNQPQHF
D gene: -; V gene: TRBV27; clone size: once; J gene: TRBJ2-1; CDR3 length: 12; CDR3 DNA: TGTGCCAGCAGGAGCTCCTACAATGAGCAGTTCTTC; CDR3 protein: CASRSSYNEQFF
D gene: TRBD1; V gene: TRBV3-1/TRBV3-2; clone size: once; J gene: TRBJ1-1; CDR3 length: 14; CDR3 DNA: TGTGCCAGCAGCCAAGGGGACAGGGTCGCTGAAGCTTTCTTT; CDR3 protein: CASSQGDRVAEAFF
D gene: TRBD2; V gene: TRBV11-1; clone size: -; J gene: TRBJ2-1; CDR3 length: 15; CDR3 DNA: TGTGCCAGCAGCTTAGCTCGCGGGGGAAGGGATGAGCAGTTCTTC; CDR3 protein: CASSLARGGRDEQFF
D gene: TRBD2; V gene: TRBV4-1; clone size: -; J gene: TRBJ2-7; CDR3 length: 17; CDR3 DNA: TGCGCCAGCAGCCAAAGGACCGGGCTAGCGGGAACCTACGAGCAGTACTTC; CDR3 protein: CASSQRTGLAGTYEQYF
D gene: -; V gene: TRBV6-1; clone size: many; J gene: TRBJ1-3; CDR3 length: 16; CDR3 DNA: TGTGCCAGCAGTGAACGACGGGAAAACTCTGGAAACACCATATATTTT; CDR3 protein: CASSERRENSGNTIYF
D gene: TRBD2; V gene: TRBV24-1; clone size: -; J gene: TRBJ2-1; CDR3 length: 20; CDR3 DNA: TGTGCCACCAGTGATTTGCCTAGCGGGAGAAACGCAGGATCCTACAATGAGCAGTTCTTC; CDR3 protein: CATSDLPSGRNAGSYNEQFF
D gene: TRBD2; V gene: TRBV7-2; clone size: -; J gene: TRBJ2-7; CDR3 length: 17; CDR3 DNA: TGTGCCAGCAGCTTAGTTGGGGGAGGGCCGTCTCGGGGCGAGCAGTACTTC; CDR3 protein: CASSLVGGGPSRGEQYF
D gene: -; V gene: TRBV30; clone size: -; J gene: TRBJ1-1; CDR3 length: 16; CDR3 DNA: TGTGCCTGGAGTGTTGAACGTAAGTTCGGGAACACTGAAGCTTTCTTT; CDR3 protein: CAWSVERKFGNTEAFF
D gene: -; V gene: TRBV2; clone size: few; J gene: TRBJ1-1; CDR3 length: 14; CDR3 DNA: TGTGCCAGTGGCCGAGGGCCCCTTTCCCCTGAAGCTTTCTTT; CDR3 protein: CASGRGPLSPEAFF
D gene: TRBD1; V gene: TRBV28; clone size: -; J gene: TRBJ1-1; CDR3 length: 19; CDR3 DNA: TGTGCCAGCAGTCAACTGGGACAGGGGGGTTTAGGTGTGAACACTGAAGCTTTCTTT; CDR3 protein: CASSQLGQGGLGVNTEAFF
D gene: -; V gene: TRBV19; clone size: few; J gene: TRBJ1-5; CDR3 length: 16; CDR3 DNA: TGTGCCAGTTCATCCACCCCAGGCGCGGGGGGACAGCCCCAGCATTTT; CDR3 protein: CASSSTPGAGGQPQHF